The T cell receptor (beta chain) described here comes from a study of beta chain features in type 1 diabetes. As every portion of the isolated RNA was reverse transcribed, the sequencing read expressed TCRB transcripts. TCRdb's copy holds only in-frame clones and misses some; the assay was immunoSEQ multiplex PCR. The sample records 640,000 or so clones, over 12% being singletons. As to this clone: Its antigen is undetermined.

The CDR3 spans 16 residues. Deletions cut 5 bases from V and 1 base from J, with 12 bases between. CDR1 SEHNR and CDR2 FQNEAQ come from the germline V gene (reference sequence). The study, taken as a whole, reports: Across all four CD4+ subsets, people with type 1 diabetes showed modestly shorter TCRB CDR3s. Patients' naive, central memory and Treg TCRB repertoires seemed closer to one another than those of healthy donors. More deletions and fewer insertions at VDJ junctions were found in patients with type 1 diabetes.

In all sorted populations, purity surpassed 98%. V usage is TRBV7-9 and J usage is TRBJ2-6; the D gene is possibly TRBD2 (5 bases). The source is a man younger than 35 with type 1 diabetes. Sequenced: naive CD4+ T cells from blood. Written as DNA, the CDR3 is TGTGCCAGCAGCCCAGGACGGACTTCTGGGGCCAACGTCCTGACTTTC. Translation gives CASSPGRTSGANVLTF. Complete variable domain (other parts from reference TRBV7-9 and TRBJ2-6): DTGVSQNPRHKITKRGQNVTFRCDPISEHNRLYWYRQTLGQGPEFLTYFQNEAQLEKSRLLSDRFSAERPKGSFSTLEIQRTEQGDSAMYLCASSPGRTSGANVLTFGAGSRLTVL.